This section outlines one TCR beta chain sequence together with its context. V gave up 5 bases and J gave up 4 bases; unmatched junction bases: 3. Germline V lookup: CDR1 MNHEY, CDR2 SMNVEV (reference sequence). The length of the CDR3 is 14 residues. The data stem from a study of T cell changes during pregnancy in multiple sclerosis. The repertoire was sequenced with immunoSEQ multiplex PCR; TCRdb's copy has only in-frame clones and lacks some. The table has 30,000 to 35,000 clones, about 90% seen once. This chain uses TRBV27 with TRBJ1-5; 9 bases are shared with TRBD1. Sequenced here: CD4+ T cells from peripheral blood mononuclear cells, sampled in the first trimester of pregnancy. This TCR was recovered from a female donor in good health, enrolled as a control in a pregnancy study. The CDR3 coding sequence is TGTGCCAGCAGTCCCGGACAGGGGAATCAGCCCCAGCATTTT. This gives the protein CASSPGQGNQPQHF.